One sample yielded the 8 T cell receptor beta chains listed below, sequenced in a study of T cells in Graves' hyperthyroidism and ophthalmopathy. Using RNA transcripts as the source, TCR beta CDR3 regions were amplified. The HTBI primer set served for first-round RT-PCR of the TCR CDR3. A single record per CDR3 protein comes from TCRdb applying MiXCR to the multiplex PCR reads. The sample holds around 490,000 distinct CDR3 sequences; about 20% are singletons and the top ten take about 50%. Sequencing used blood. The receptors derive from a man aged 35-49 years with Graves' ophthalmopathy.

This clonotype was counted ten times or more. The chain has TRBV12-3 or TRBV12-4 and TRBJ1-1; 9 positions agree with TRBD1. The CDR3 loop spans 15 amino acids. V shed 4 bases and J 3 bases; nucleotides not matched to a gene: 6. In DNA, the CDR3 is TGTGCCAGCAGTTCGGGACAGGGATGGGACACTGAAGCTTTCTTT. Protein: CASSSGQGWDTEAFF.

This chain links TRBV7-9 with TRBJ2-7, with TRBD2 identical over 10 bases. The V and J ends lost 1 base and 6 bases, in that order; junction bases with no gene match: 9. Germline CDR1 is SEHNR and CDR2 is FQNEAQ (reference sequence). This CDR3 has 16 residues. This CDR3 reads CASSLGSGGASPEQYF. CDR3 nucleotides: TGTGCCAGCAGCTTAGGCAGCGGGGGGGCTTCCCCCGAGCAGTACTTC. The full variable domain, completed using reference TRBV7-9 and TRBJ2-7, is DTGVSQNPRHKITKRGQNVTFRCDPISEHNRLYWYRQTLGQGPEFLTYFQNEAQLEKSRLLSDRFSAERPKGSFSTLEIQRTEQGDSAMYLCASSLGSGGASPEQYFGPGTRLTVT.

This chain connects TRBV5-1 to TRBJ2-5; no clear D gene. This CDR3 spans 15 amino acids. Trimming cost V 4 bases and J 2 bases, with 15 bases left between them. CDR1 and CDR2 from the germline V gene are SGHRS and YFSETQ. This chain's CDR3 is CASSLHHQEQETQYF. The DNA of the CDR3 is TGCGCCAGCAGCCTTCATCACCAGGAGCAAGAGACCCAGTACTTC.

This chain connects TRBV30 to TRBJ2-5; D is possibly TRBD1 (6 bases). Trimming removed 5 bases at V and 11 bases at J, with 18 bases between. The germline V gene encodes CDR1 GTSNPN and CDR2 SVGIG (reference sequence). The CDR3 is 12 amino acids. For the CDR3, the DNA is TGTGCCTGGGCGACAGGCCTACCGTTACAGTACTTC. It specifies CAWATGLPLQYF.

The chain is built from TRBV5-5 and TRBJ1-1; 7 nucleotides match TRBD1. With 1 base clipped from V and 3 bases from J, the junction kept 9 bases outside the gene matches. Germline V gene sequence: CDR1 SGHKS, CDR2 YYEKEE (reference sequence). CDR3 length equals 16 residues. The CDR3 here is CASSLRTGAFYTEAFF. The CDR3 coding sequence is TGTGCCAGCAGCTTGAGAACAGGGGCGTTTTACACTGAAGCTTTCTTT.

In its sample, this clonotype was seen a few times. The chain links TRBV12-3 or TRBV12-4 to TRBJ2-7, with D tentatively TRBD2 (6 bases). This CDR3 has 16 amino acids. V was clipped by 5 bases and J by 6 bases, with 23 bases between them. The CDR3 spells CASSPPMLEGRGEQYF. The DNA of the CDR3 is TGTGCCAGCAGTCCTCCAATGTTGGAGGGACGGGGCGAGCAGTACTTC.

V usage is TRBV28 and J usage is TRBJ1-2; 8 nucleotides line up with TRBD1. Germline V gene lookup returns CDR1 MDHEN and CDR2 SYDVKM. This CDR3 has 16 amino acids. J was trimmed by 0 bases and V by 8 bases; bases with no gene match: 11. The CDR3 spells CASREGQALTNYGYTF. Here the CDR3 DNA reads TGTGCCAGCCGGGAGGGACAGGCCCTTACTAACTATGGCTACACCTTC.

This clonotype was picked up a small number of times. Here the CDR3 DNA reads TGTGCCAGCAGTGAAGCCGGATGGGGCAGCGGAAACTATGGCTACACCTTC. Translating gives CASSEAGWGSGNYGYTF. The rearrangement uses TRBV6-1 and TRBJ1-2; perhaps TRBD1 as D (5 bases). The CDR3 covers 17 residues. Germline assignment: CDR1 MNHNS and CDR2 SASEGT. V lost 0 bases, J lost 2 bases, and 16 bases lay in between.